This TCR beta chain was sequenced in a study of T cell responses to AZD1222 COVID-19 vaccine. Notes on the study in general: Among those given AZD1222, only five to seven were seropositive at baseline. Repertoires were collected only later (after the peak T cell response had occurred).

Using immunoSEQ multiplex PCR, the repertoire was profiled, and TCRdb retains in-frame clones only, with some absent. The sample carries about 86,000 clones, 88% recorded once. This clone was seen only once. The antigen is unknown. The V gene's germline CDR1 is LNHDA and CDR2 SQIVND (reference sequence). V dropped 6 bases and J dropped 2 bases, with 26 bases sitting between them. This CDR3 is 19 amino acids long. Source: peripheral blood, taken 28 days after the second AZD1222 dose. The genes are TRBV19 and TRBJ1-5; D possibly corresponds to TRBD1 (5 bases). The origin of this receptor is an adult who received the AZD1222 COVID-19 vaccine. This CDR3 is CASRDRQYKLAQGNQPQHF. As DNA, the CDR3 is TGTGCCAGTAGAGACCGACAGTACAAACTTGCACAAGGCAATCAGCCCCAGCATTTT.